These T cell receptor beta chains were read from a single sample in a study of T cells in Graves' hyperthyroidism and ophthalmopathy. TCRdb re-called the multiplex PCR reads with MiXCR, one entry per CDR3 protein. Of over 250,000 distinct CDR3 sequences listed, over 20% are singletons. What was sequenced was blood. Receptors were obtained from a man aged 25 to 40 with Graves' ophthalmopathy. Each CDR3 is given with its conserved first and last residue. The D gene is left open where the match is weak. Not all rows give a size; the values are once, few, many and, for expanded clones, a class.

V	J	size	D	CDR3	DNA
TRBV7-6	TRBJ2-5	NA	TRBD2	CASSAASGRWETQYF	TGTGCCAGCAGCGCAGCCAGCGGGAGGTGGGAGACCCAGTACTTC
TRBV7-4	TRBJ1-4	NA	NA	CASSFWGGQEKLFF	TGTGCCAGCAGCTTTTGGGGGGGGCAGGAAAAACTGTTTTTT
TRBV12-3/TRBV12-4	TRBJ2-3	few	TRBD2	CASSLTSGRSGTQYF	TGTGCCAGCAGTTTGACTAGCGGGAGGTCTGGCACGCAGTATTTT
TRBV5-1	TRBJ2-7	few	NA	CASSAASQGDYEQYF	TGCGCCAGCAGCGCCGCATCACAGGGAGACTACGAGCAGTACTTC
TRBV2	TRBJ2-1	few	NA	CASSEVRNSYNEQLF	TGTGCCAGCAGTGAAGTTCGAAATTCCTACAATGAGCAGCTCTTC
TRBV4-2	TRBJ2-3	few	NA	CASSQTYRTDTQYF	TGTGCCAGCAGCCAGACCTACCGCACAGATACGCAGTATTTT
TRBV20-1	TRBJ2-3	few	NA	CSANDRTDTQYF	TGCAGTGCTAATGATAGGACAGATACGCAGTATTTT
TRBV28	TRBJ1-1	NA	TRBD1	CASNLPGTGGAFF	TGTGCCAGCAACCTGCCCGGGACAGGGGGTGCTTTCTTT
TRBV7-2	TRBJ1-1	many	TRBD1	CASSPGQGFTEAFF	TGTGCCAGCAGCCCGGGACAGGGTTTCACTGAAGCTTTCTTT
TRBV20-1	TRBJ2-3	NA	TRBD2	CSVRKRELTDTQYF	TGCAGTGTAAGAAAGCGGGAGTTAACAGATACGCAGTATTTT
TRBV11-2	TRBJ2-4	many	NA	CASSRWSQEAKNIQYF	TGTGCCAGCAGTCGTTGGTCGCAGGAGGCCAAAAACATTCAGTACTTC
TRBV11-1	TRBJ1-4	NA	TRBD1	CASSLGDRGRDEKLFF	TGTGCCAGCAGCTTAGGGGACAGGGGGCGTGATGAAAAACTGTTTTTT
TRBV6-1	TRBJ2-7	few	TRBD1	CASGRPGQGGGEQYF	TGTGCCAGCGGAAGACCGGGACAGGGGGGCGGGGAGCAGTACTTC
TRBV5-1	TRBJ2-3	few	TRBD2	CASRTSGVGGDTQYF	TGCGCCAGCAGGACTAGCGGCGTTGGGGGAGATACGCAGTATTTT
TRBV24-1	TRBJ2-5	few	NA	CATRGSYQETQYF	TGTGCCACCAGGGGATCGTACCAAGAGACCCAGTACTTC
TRBV6-1	TRBJ1-5	many	NA	CASSEWGSGNQPQHF	TGTGCCAGCAGTGAATGGGGTTCGGGCAATCAGCCCCAGCATTTT
TRBV6-2/TRBV6-3	TRBJ2-7	NA	NA	CASRKGRNYEQYF	TGTGCCAGCAGAAAGGGCAGGAACTACGAGCAGTACTTC
TRBV10-3	TRBJ1-2	NA	NA	CAISAVGRQGYTF	TGTGCCATCAGCGCCGTAGGGAGACAAGGCTACACCTTC
TRBV29-1	TRBJ1-3	NA	TRBD1	CSVADRGRNTIYF	TGCAGCGTTGCCGACAGGGGAAGAAACACCATATATTTT
TRBV20-1	TRBJ1-2	few	NA	CSAQERSSYGYTF	TGCAGTGCCCAAGAAAGGAGTAGCTATGGCTACACCTTC
TRBV24-1	TRBJ2-3	NA	NA	CATSDHETTPDTQYF	TGTGCCACCAGTGACCACGAGACCACACCAGATACGCAGTATTTT
TRBV20-1	TRBJ2-7	NA	TRBD1	CSARDGEGADEQYF	TGCAGTGCTAGAGATGGAGAGGGGGCCGACGAGCAGTACTTC
TRBV14	TRBJ2-3	few	NA	CASSPEVAAGVRADTQYF	TGTGCCAGCAGCCCAGAAGTAGCGGCAGGAGTTCGGGCAGATACGCAGTATTTT
TRBV3-1	TRBJ2-5	NA	TRBD2	CASSPAGGLGETQYF	TGTGCCAGCAGCCCAGCGGGAGGCCTAGGGGAGACCCAGTACTTC
TRBV11-2	TRBJ1-1	many	NA	CASSFRSRGTEAFF	TGTGCCAGCAGCTTCCGCAGCCGGGGCACTGAAGCTTTCTTT
TRBV18	TRBJ2-4	NA	NA	CASSPPGQRNIQYF	TGTGCCAGCTCACCACCGGGACAAAGAAACATTCAGTACTTC
TRBV28	TRBJ1-6	many	NA	CASSSDRPGNSPLHF	TGTGCCAGCAGTTCTGACAGGCCTGGGAATTCACCCCTCCACTTT
TRBV27	TRBJ1-3	many	NA	CASSLNGAGNTIYF	TGTGCCAGCAGTTTAAATGGGGCTGGAAACACCATATATTTT
TRBV6-1	TRBJ2-5	few	NA	CASRTAWTKQETQYF	TGTGCCAGCAGGACCGCGTGGACAAAACAAGAGACCCAGTACTTC
TRBV28	TRBJ1-1	many	NA	CASSLSPGRTNTEAFF	TGTGCCAGCAGTTTATCCCCGGGCCGGACGAACACTGAAGCTTTCTTT
TRBV11-1	TRBJ2-2	many	NA	CASSLDTGGANTGELFF	TGTGCCAGCAGCTTAGATACCGGGGGAGCGAACACCGGGGAGCTGTTTTTT
TRBV2	TRBJ1-3	few	TRBD1	CASRGTGPSSGNTIYF	TGTGCCAGCAGGGGGACAGGGCCGAGCTCTGGAAACACCATATATTTT
TRBV30	TRBJ2-7	many	TRBD1	CAWSLDRRTYEQYF	TGTGCCTGGAGTTTGGACAGGCGAACATACGAGCAGTACTTC
TRBV6-1	TRBJ1-1	few	NA	CASSVLVSATEAFF	TGTGCCAGCAGTGTACTGGTGTCGGCCACTGAAGCTTTCTTT
TRBV6-6	TRBJ2-7	many	NA	CASSYGGPRATYEQYF	TGTGCCAGCAGTTACGGAGGGCCGCGTGCCACCTACGAGCAGTACTTC
TRBV12-3/TRBV12-4	TRBJ1-5	NA	NA	CASSQTLGTVNQPQHF	TGTGCCAGCAGCCAAACCCTTGGGACGGTGAATCAGCCCCAGCATTTT
TRBV6-1	TRBJ1-5	many	NA	CASREVLGRTNQPQHF	TGTGCCAGCAGAGAGGTGTTGGGACGGACAAATCAGCCCCAGCATTTT
TRBV6-1	TRBJ1-2	many	NA	CASRWGRAGGYTF	TGTGCCAGCAGGTGGGGACGGGCTGGTGGCTACACCTTC
TRBV12-3/TRBV12-4	TRBJ2-5	NA	TRBD2	CASSLLSGKETQYF	TGTGCCAGCAGTTTACTTAGCGGGAAAGAGACCCAGTACTTC
TRBV28	TRBJ1-3	NA	NA	CASRPTDGSGNTIYF	TGTGCCAGCAGGCCTACAGATGGCTCTGGAAACACCATATATTTT
TRBV6-1	TRBJ1-5	NA	NA	CASSEQIGSSGQPQHF	TGTGCCAGCAGTGAACAGATAGGGAGTTCTGGTCAGCCCCAGCATTTT
TRBV7-9	TRBJ2-5	NA	TRBD2	CASSRMGLAEETQYF	TGTGCCAGCAGCCGTATGGGACTAGCGGAAGAGACCCAGTACTTC